The clone carrying this T cell receptor beta chain has a handful of counts. What it binds is not known. The data are from a study of T cell repertoires in cytomegalovirus infection. Turning to the study itself: An indication of both CMV infection and matching HLA type came from public TCR beta signatures. Findings and limits, study-wide: CMV-specific TCR beta clonotypes restricted by HLA-C dominated the ex vivo response. Carriage of CMV together with the relevant HLA was identifiable through cumulative public TCR beta family frequency.

V lost 1 base, J lost 4 bases, and 3 bases lay in between. The CDR3 is made up of 12 amino acids. Germline V gives CDR1 MDHEN, CDR2 SYDVKM. TCRdb called the reads again in MiXCR, with one record for every CDR3 protein. This sample carries more than 150,000 distinct CDR3 sequences, 15% to 20% of them seen once, and the ten largest clones take 2.5% to 3%. Input material: PBMCs. The clonotype was recovered from a human donor in good health (CMV status not recorded). Some clones in this sample may be carry-over from other donors' samples. V is TRBV28 and J is TRBJ2-3; D unresolved. In DNA, the CDR3 is TGTGCCAGCAGTTTATTGTCAGATACGCAGTATTTT. Amino acids: CASSLLSDTQYF.